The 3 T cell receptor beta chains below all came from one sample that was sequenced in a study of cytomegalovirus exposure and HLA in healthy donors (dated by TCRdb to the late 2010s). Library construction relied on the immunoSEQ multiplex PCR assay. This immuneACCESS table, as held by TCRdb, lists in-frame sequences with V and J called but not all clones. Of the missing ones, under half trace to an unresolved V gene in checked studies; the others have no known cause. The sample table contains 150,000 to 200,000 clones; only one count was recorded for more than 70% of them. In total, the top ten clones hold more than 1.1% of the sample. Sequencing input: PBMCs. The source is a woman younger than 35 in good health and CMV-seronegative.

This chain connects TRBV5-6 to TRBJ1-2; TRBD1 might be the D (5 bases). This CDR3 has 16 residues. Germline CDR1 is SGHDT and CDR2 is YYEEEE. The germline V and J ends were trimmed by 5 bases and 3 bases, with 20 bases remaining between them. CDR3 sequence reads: CASSSRDLLIYYGYTF. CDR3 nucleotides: TGTGCCAGCAGTTCCCGGGACTTACTTATATACTATGGCTACACCTTC.

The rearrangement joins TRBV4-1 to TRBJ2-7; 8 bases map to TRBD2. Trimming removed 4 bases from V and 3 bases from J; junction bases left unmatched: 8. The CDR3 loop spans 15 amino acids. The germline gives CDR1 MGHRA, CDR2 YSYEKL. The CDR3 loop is CASSPRERGYYEQYF. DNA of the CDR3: TGCGCCAGCAGCCCTCGGGAGCGGGGGTACTACGAGCAGTACTTC.

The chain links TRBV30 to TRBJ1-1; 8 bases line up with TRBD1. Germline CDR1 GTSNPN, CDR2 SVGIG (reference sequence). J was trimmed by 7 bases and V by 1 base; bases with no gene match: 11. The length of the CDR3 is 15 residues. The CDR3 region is CAWSARTGTINEAFF. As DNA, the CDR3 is TGTGCCTGGAGTGCACGGACAGGGACAATAAATGAAGCTTTCTTT.